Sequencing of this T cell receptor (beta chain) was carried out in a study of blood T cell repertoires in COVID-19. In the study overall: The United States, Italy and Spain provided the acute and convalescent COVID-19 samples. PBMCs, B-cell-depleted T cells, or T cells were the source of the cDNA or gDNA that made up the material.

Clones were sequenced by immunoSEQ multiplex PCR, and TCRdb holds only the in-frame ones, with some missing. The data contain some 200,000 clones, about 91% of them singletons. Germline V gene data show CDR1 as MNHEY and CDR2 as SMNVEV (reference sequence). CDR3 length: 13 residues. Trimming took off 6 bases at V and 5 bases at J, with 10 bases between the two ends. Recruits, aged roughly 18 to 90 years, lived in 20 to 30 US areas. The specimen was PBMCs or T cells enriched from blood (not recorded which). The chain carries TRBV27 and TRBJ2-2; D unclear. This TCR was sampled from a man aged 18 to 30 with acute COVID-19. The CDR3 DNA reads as TGTGCCAGCAGCCTCGGTCAAACCGGGGAGCTGTTTTTT. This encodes CASSLGQTGELFF.